This entry describes one T cell receptor beta chain. Its matching antigen is unknown. A single base separates this from a much larger clone, so it may be a read error. Clinical symptoms, serum thyroxine, TRAb, thyroid ultrasound and orbital computed tomography established diagnosis. TCR beta CDR3 sequences were amplified from RNA transcripts. Carried out on the TCR CDR3, a first-round RT-PCR used the HTBI primer set. TCRdb reprocessed the multiplex PCR reads via MiXCR and lists one record per CDR3 protein. The sample shows some 360,000 distinct CDR3 sequences, approximately 18% of them seen only once. This sample is drawn from a study of T cells in Graves' hyperthyroidism and ophthalmopathy. Study results and limitations: Blood also held most thyroid clonotypes expanded beyond 0.001.

CDR1 and CDR2 from the germline V gene are MDHEN and SYDVKM. This CDR3 comprises 18 residues. J lost 2 bases, V lost 9 bases, and 20 bases had no gene match. The V and J genes are TRBV28 and TRBJ2-5, with 8 bases that match TRBD2. The clonotype originates from a woman between 40 and 50 years old with Graves' ophthalmopathy. The sequenced sample consisted of blood. For the CDR3, the DNA is TGTGCCAGGACCCCTCACCTGGGGCCTAGCGGGTTTCAAGAGACCCAGTACTTC. Translation: CARTPHLGPSGFQETQYF. Full variable domain (outside the CDR3, taken from reference TRBV28 and TRBJ2-5): DVKVTQSSRYLVKRTGEKVFLECVQDMDHENMFWYRQDPGLGLRLIYFSYDVKMKEKGDIPEGYSVSREKKERFSLILESASTNQTSMYLCARTPHLGPSGFQETQYFGPGTRLLVL.